The 10 T cell receptor beta chains given below trace back to one sample, sequenced in a study of cytomegalovirus exposure and HLA in healthy donors. PCR was performed using 60 Vbeta and 13 Jbeta primers. Produced via immunoSEQ multiplex PCR; TCRdb's table is partial and in-frame only. The sample yields under 200,000 clones, approximately 79% seen once. The sample taken for sequencing was PBMCs. Every receptor here comes from a human donor in good health.

The V and J genes are TRBV7-9 and TRBJ2-1; the match to TRBD2 covers 13 bases. The germline gives CDR1 SEHNR, CDR2 FQNEAQ (reference sequence). With V trimmed by 5 bases and J by 0 bases, 4 bases remained unmatched. There are 17 residues in the CDR3. CDR3 sequence (DNA): TGTGCCAGCAGCGGACTAGCGGGGGCCACCTCCTACAATGAGCAGTTCTTC. Its protein is CASSGLAGATSYNEQFF.

This rearrangement joins TRBV7-9 to TRBJ1-2; 7 positions match TRBD1. Losses at the gene ends were 7 bases for V and 8 bases for J; bases not matched to a gene: 16. The CDR3 is made up of 15 amino acids. Germline CDR1 and CDR2: SEHNR and FQNEAQ (reference sequence). This chain's CDR3 is CASNKLGTARRGYTF. The CDR3 DNA follows: TGTGCCAGCAACAAACTCGGGACAGCCAGACGGGGCTACACCTTC.

V and J are TRBV5-6 and TRBJ2-1; TRBD2 aligns across 7 bases. Germline V lookup: CDR1 SGHDT, CDR2 YYEEEE. Trimming cost V 1 base and J 4 bases; bases outside gene matches: 2. CDR3 length: 14 amino acids. The CDR3 DNA follows: TGTGCCAGCAGCTTGACTAGCGAGTACAATGAGCAGTTCTTC. It codes for CASSLTSEYNEQFF.

This chain connects TRBV5-1 to TRBJ1-6; D is undetermined. Germline V gives CDR1 SGHRS, CDR2 YFSETQ. CDR3 size: 16 residues. V was clipped by 4 bases and J by 10 bases, with 21 bases between them. The CDR3 DNA reads TGCGCCAGCAGCCCTACCTCCGTTCGGAATAGCTCACCCCTCCACTTT. Protein product: CASSPTSVRNSSPLHF.

The rearrangement links TRBV6-6 to TRBJ1-1; the D gene is possibly TRBD1 (6 bases). Deletions cut 6 bases from V and 0 bases from J, with 11 bases between. Germline-derived CDR1 and CDR2 are MNHNY and SVGAGI (reference sequence). The CDR3 is 14 amino acids. This CDR3 reads CASRTGGLNTEAFF. The CDR3 coding sequence is TGTGCCAGCAGAACGGGGGGCTTGAACACTGAAGCTTTCTTT.

The rearrangement joins TRBV19 to TRBJ1-4; D possibly corresponds to TRBD1 (6 bases). CDR1 is LNHDA, CDR2 SQIVND, per germline (reference sequence). The CDR3 totals 16 residues. Trimming removed 8 bases from V and 0 bases from J, with 16 bases in between. CDR3: CASSRRGAATNEKLFF. CDR3 bases: TGTGCCAGTTCCAGGCGGGGGGCTGCAACTAATGAAAAACTGTTTTTT.

The rearrangement links TRBV5-1 to TRBJ2-5, with TRBD2 matching 16 bases. Unmatched junction bases numbered 2, after V lost 4 bases and J lost 2 bases. The CDR3 consists of 16 residues. Germline assignment: CDR1 SGHRS and CDR2 YFSETQ. CDR3 sequence reads: CASSPGLAGGQETQYF. The CDR3 region has the DNA TGCGCCAGCAGCCCGGGACTAGCGGGGGGGCAAGAGACCCAGTACTTC.

The rearrangement links TRBV7-9 to TRBJ1-5; TRBD1 is a possible D gene (5 bases). V was cut by 5 bases and J by 0 bases, with 8 bases left in between. Germline CDR1 SEHNR, CDR2 FQNEAQ (reference sequence). The length of the CDR3 is 14 residues. CDR3 protein: CASSQTDSNQPQHF. CDR3 coding DNA: TGTGCCAGCAGCCAGACAGATAGCAATCAGCCCCAGCATTTT.

The chain joins TRBV9 to TRBJ2-3; D is ambiguous. The V end lost 0 bases, the J end lost 5 bases, and 10 bases lay between the germline ends. CDR3 size: 14 residues. The V gene's germline CDR1 is SGDLS and CDR2 YYNGEE. The chain's CDR3 is CASSVGNFGDTQYF. CDR3 DNA: TGTGCCAGCAGCGTAGGAAATTTCGGAGATACGCAGTATTTT.

In its sample, this clone was seen once. The chain uses TRBV6-5 and TRBJ2-7; D is ambiguous. V gave up 4 bases and J gave up 3 bases, with 16 bases separating them. Germline-derived CDR1 and CDR2 are MNHEY and SVGAGI. CDR3 length: 15 residues. DNA of the CDR3: TGTGCCAGCAGTTCACGACCGACGGAGAGCTACGAGCAGTACTTC. It translates to CASSSRPTESYEQYF.